This passage covers 27 T cell receptor beta chains from one sample sequenced in a study of human T cells and chemical hapten exposure. Time point described: pre-sensitization, week 0. Treatment specified: therapeutic diphenylcyclopropenone sensitization with weekly scalp DPC. Each CDR3 protein is one row after TCRdb ran MiXCR on the RACE reads. The sample records more than 300,000 distinct CDR3 sequences, roughly 5% being singletons. The starting material was whole blood, obtained in connection with sensitization to the hapten diphenylcyclopropenone (DPC). The receptors were sampled from a woman in her fifties or sixties with alopecia areata. Some clones in this sample may be carry-over from other donors' samples.

The table lists this clonotype with many counts. The V call is TRBV12-5, the J call TRBJ2-1, with no clear D. V was pared by 0 bases and J by 7 bases, with 4 bases between. The V gene's germline CDR1 is LGHNT and CDR2 FRNRAP. CDR3 length equals 12 residues. CDR3 loop: CASGLVANEQFF. The DNA of the CDR3 is TGTGCTAGTGGTTTGGTAGCTAATGAGCAGTTCTTC.

Details on this clonotype: A read error is possible here, since a much larger clone lies one base away. The rearrangement links TRBV29-1 to TRBJ2-5; perhaps TRBD2 as D (5 bases). The germline CDR1 and CDR2 sequences are SQVTM and ANQGSEA. The V gene lost 4 bases and the J gene lost 1 base, with 13 bases spanning the gap. CDR3 size: 14 residues. The CDR3 sequence: CSVGLRTGQETQYF. Written as DNA, the CDR3 is TGCAGCGTTGGACTTAGGACTGGCCAAGAGACCCAGTACTTC. Filled out from reference TRBV29-1 and TRBJ2-5, the complete variable domain reads SAVISQKPSRDICQRGTSLTIQCQVDSQVTMMFWYRQQPGQSLTLIATANQGSEATYESGFVIDKFPISRPNLTFSTLTVSNMSPEDSSIYLCSVGLRTGQETQYFGPGTRLLVL.

This clonotype occurred many times. The CDR3 sequence: CAISDGQGIQETQYF. The CDR3 DNA reads TGTGCCATCAGTGATGGACAGGGTATTCAAGAGACCCAGTACTTC. V is TRBV10-3 and J is TRBJ2-5; 8 positions agree with TRBD1. CDR3 length: 15 residues. Looked up from germline, CDR1 is ENHRY and CDR2 is SYGVKD. V lost 3 bases and J lost 2; bases outside the gene matches: 5.

The rearrangement links TRBV6-5 to TRBJ2-5; D gene uncertain. The ends were cut back, 2 bases at V and 5 bases at J, with 6 bases in the middle. The CDR3 is 12 amino acids. In germline, CDR1 is MNHEY, CDR2 SVGAGI. The CDR3 bases are TGTGCCAGCAGTTACCCTTGGGAGACCCAGTACTTC. As protein: CASSYPWETQYF.

The sample holds many counts of this clonotype. CDR3 amino acids: CASSLGQIETQYF. CDR3 DNA sequence: TGTGCCAGCAGCTTGGGACAGATCGAGACCCAGTACTTC. This rearrangement joins TRBV5-8 to TRBJ2-5, with a weak D call TRBD1 (5 bases). CDR3 length equals 13 residues. Looked up from germline, CDR1 is SGHTS and CDR2 is YDEGEE. Trimming cost V 0 bases and J 5 bases, with 8 bases left between them.

This chain uses TRBV13 with TRBJ2-7; either TRBD1 or TRBD2 may fit D (5 bases each). The V end was cut by 2 bases, the J end by 7 bases, with 15 bases between. The CDR3 is 14 amino acids. Germline V CDR1 and CDR2: PRHDT, FYEKMQ (reference sequence). Written as DNA, the CDR3 is TGTGCCAGCAGCTTAAGAGGGACCCCTGGGGAGCAGTACTTC. It translates to CASSLRGTPGEQYF.

This clonotype was counted between two and nine times. The V call is TRBV7-2, the J call TRBJ2-3; TRBD1 might be the D (5 bases). The CDR3 runs to 15 residues. Germline V gene data show CDR1 as SGHTA and CDR2 as FQGNSA. V was trimmed by 6 bases and J by 2 bases, leaving 15 bases between them. CDR3 amino acids: CASSQRPGFTDTQYF. The CDR3 region has the DNA TGTGCCAGCAGTCAACGACCAGGGTTCACAGATACGCAGTATTTT. Together with reference TRBV7-2 and TRBJ2-3, the CDR3 gives the full variable domain: GAGVSQSPSNKVTEKGKDVELRCDPISGHTALYWYRQSLGQGLEFLIYFQGNSAPDKSGLPSDRFSAERTGGSVSTLTIQRTQQEDSAVYLCASSQRPGFTDTQYFGPGTRLTVL.

The rearrangement uses TRBV9 and TRBJ1-1; D remains unclear. This CDR3 is 12 amino acids long. From germline, CDR1 is SGDLS and CDR2 YYNGEE. Deletions cut 0 bases from V and 7 bases from J, with 7 bases between. As DNA, the CDR3 is TGTGCCAGCAGCGTAGGGGGAGGTGAAGCTTTCTTT. Its translation is CASSVGGGEAFF.

This chain joins TRBV27 and TRBJ1-6, with D perhaps TRBD1 (6 bases). This CDR3 has 15 amino acids. Germline CDR1 and CDR2: MNHEY and SMNVEV (reference sequence). The V and J ends lost 7 bases and 10 bases respectively, with 20 bases between them. CDR3: CASTLGGGAGSPLHF. The DNA of the CDR3 is TGTGCCAGCACCCTTGGGGGGGGGGCAGGATCACCCCTCCACTTT.

This rearrangement joins TRBV24-1 to TRBJ2-2, with unresolved D. This CDR3 comprises 11 residues. V shed 10 bases and J shed 7 bases, with 9 bases lying between them. CDR1 is KGHDR, CDR2 SFDVKD, per germline. CDR3 loop: CATGRHGELFF. The CDR3 DNA sequence: TGTGCCACTGGGCGCCACGGGGAGCTGTTTTTT.

A remark on this clonotype: One junction end disagrees with the germline gene, perhaps due to a read error. V and J are TRBV7-2 and TRBJ2-1; D may be TRBD2 (6 bases). Per the germline V gene, CDR1 is SGHTA and CDR2 is FQGNSA. The CDR3 covers 15 residues. CDR3 amino acids: CASSLATTTYNEQFF. The CDR3 region has the DNA TGTGCCAGCAGCCTAGCGACAACGACCTACAATGAGCAGTTCTTC. The full variable domain, its missing parts supplied by reference TRBV7-2 and TRBJ2-1, is GAGVSQSPSNKVTEKGKDVELRCDPISGHTALYWYRQSLGQGLEFLIYFQGNSAPDKSGLPSDRFSAERTGGSVSTLTIQRTQQEDSAVYLCASSLATTTYNEQFFGPGTRLTVL.

The V gene is TRBV2, the J gene TRBJ2-1; 10 bases line up with TRBD2. The CDR3 is 15 amino acids. Unmatched junction bases numbered 3, after V lost 3 bases and J lost 4 bases. Per germline, CDR1 SNHLY and CDR2 FYNNEI. CDR3 amino acids: CASSDASGSYNEQFF. In DNA form, the CDR3 reads TGTGCCAGCAGTGATGCTAGCGGGAGTTACAATGAGCAGTTCTTC.

There are many counts of this clonotype. This rearrangement joins TRBV28 to TRBJ1-4, with 10 positions matching TRBD1. After removal of 8 bases from V and 8 bases from J, the junction contained 5 bases not matched to a gene. The CDR3 covers 13 residues. Germline values: CDR1 MDHEN, CDR2 SYDVKM. The CDR3 region has the DNA TGTGCCAGCGGGGACAGGGGAACGGAAAAACTGTTTTTT. This gives the protein CASGDRGTEKLFF. Full variable domain (rest looked up from reference TRBV28 and TRBJ1-4): DVKVTQSSRYLVKRTGEKVFLECVQDMDHENMFWYRQDPGLGLRLIYFSYDVKMKEKGDIPEGYSVSREKKERFSLILESASTNQTSMYLCASGDRGTEKLFFGSGTQLSVL.

This clonotype was seen more than once but under ten times. CDR3 bases: TGTGCCAGCAGTGAACGGGGGCAAGGCTACACCTTC. Amino acid sequence: CASSERGQGYTF. The rearrangement uses TRBV2 and TRBJ1-2; D is perhaps TRBD1 (6 bases). Germline CDR1 and CDR2: SNHLY and FYNNEI. The CDR3 has 12 amino acids. V was pared by 2 bases and J by 8 bases, with 9 bases between. The variable domain in full, with the rest retrieved from reference TRBV2 and TRBJ1-2, is EPEVTQTPSHQVTQMGQEVILRCVPISNHLYFYWYRQILGQKVEFLVSFYNNEISEKSEIFDDQFSVERPDGSNFTLKIRSTKLEDSAMYFCASSERGQGYTFGSGTRLTVV.

The table lists this clonotype with a few counts. The chain couples TRBV21-1 to TRBJ1-1; no DNA check was done on the table's D call, TRBD1. TRBV21-1 is a recognized pseudogene. The CDR3 has 11 residues. In DNA, the CDR3 is TGTGCCACCCGGTTGAACACTGAAGCTTTCTTT. It encodes CATRLNTEAFF.

The sample holds many counts of this clonotype. Since a much larger clone is just one base distant, this may be a read error. The chain carries TRBV6-5 and TRBJ2-7; D is undetermined. CDR3 length equals 11 residues. Germline loops: CDR1 MNHEY, CDR2 SVGAGI. V dropped 6 bases and J dropped 4 bases, with 7 bases sitting between them. This chain's CDR3 is CASRLGYEQYF. The CDR3 nucleotides read TGTGCCAGCAGGTTAGGGTACGAGCAGTACTTC.

The table lists this clonotype with many counts. The chain joins TRBV4-3 to TRBJ2-6; D gene uncertain. Germline loops: CDR1 LGHNA, CDR2 YSLEER. Between the trimmed V and J ends, which lost 4 bases and 0 bases, there was a span of 13 bases. The CDR3 sequence is 17 residues long. CDR3 region: CASSPVRTRSGANVLTF. DNA for the CDR3: TGCGCCAGCAGCCCCGTGAGAACCCGCTCTGGGGCCAACGTCCTGACTTTC.

This chain uses TRBV9 with TRBJ1-1; no definite D call. V lost 4 bases and J lost 3, with 10 bases in between. CDR1 and CDR2 from the germline V gene are SGDLS and YYNGEE. The CDR3 loop spans 13 amino acids. The CDR3 nucleotides are TGTGCCAGCAGCCTGGGAAAATACACTGAAGCTTTCTTT. This codes for CASSLGKYTEAFF. Drawing the rest from reference TRBV9 and TRBJ1-1, the complete variable domain is DSGVTQTPKHLITATGQRVTLRCSPRSGDLSVYWYQQSLDQGLQFLIQYYNGEERAKGNILERFSAQQFPDLHSELNLSSLELGDSALYFCASSLGKYTEAFFGQGTRLTVV.

This clonotype was counted only a few times. The chain joins TRBV13 to TRBJ2-3; D gene unclear. Trimming stripped 2 bases from V and 6 bases from J, with 12 bases between. The CDR3 has 14 residues. Germline CDR1 reads PRHDT; CDR2 reads FYEKMQ (reference sequence). Here the CDR3 reads CASSLRSVWDTQYF. The CDR3 nucleotides read TGTGCCAGCAGCTTAAGGAGCGTGTGGGATACGCAGTATTTT. The full variable domain, completed using reference TRBV13 and TRBJ2-3, is AAGVIQSPRHLIKEKRETATLKCYPIPRHDTVYWYQQGPGQDPQFLISFYEKMQSDKGSIPDRFSAQQFSDYHSELNMSSLELGDSALYFCASSLRSVWDTQYFGPGTRLTVL.

The sample holds many counts of this clonotype. This chain connects TRBV20-1 to TRBJ1-2, with 9 bases aligning to TRBD1. Germline CDR1 DFQATT, CDR2 SNEGSKA (reference sequence). Germline trimming cut 6 bases from V and 2 bases from J; bases unmatched to any gene: 7. The CDR3 is made up of 14 amino acids. The CDR3 DNA reads as TGCAGTGCGGGGACAGGGATGAGGAACTATGGCTACACCTTC. Its protein product is CSAGTGMRNYGYTF.

This clonotype showed up just a few times. V is TRBV6-6 and J is TRBJ1-1, with D tentatively TRBD1 (6 bases). The V gene lost 2 bases and the J gene lost 4 bases, with 17 bases spanning the gap. Germline CDR1 and CDR2: MNHNY and SVGAGI (reference sequence). This CDR3 comprises 16 residues. The CDR3 here is CASSYGYREVSTEAFF. CDR3 coding DNA: TGTGCCAGCAGTTACGGGTACAGGGAGGTGAGCACTGAAGCTTTCTTT.

This clonotype was observed a handful of times. The chain employs TRBV7-6 and TRBJ2-7; the D is unclear. This CDR3 comprises 14 residues. Germline V lookup: CDR1 SGHVS, CDR2 FNYEAQ. V lost 2 bases and J lost 0, with 8 bases in between. CDR3 coding DNA: TGTGCCAGCAGCTTATCCACGGACTCCTACGAGCAGTACTTC. Translated: CASSLSTDSYEQYF.

The CDR3 region is CASSYGGYQETQYF. Here the CDR3 DNA reads TGTGCCAGCAGTTACGGGGGGTACCAAGAGACCCAGTACTTC. The rearrangement uses TRBV6-6 and TRBJ2-5, with D possibly TRBD2 on 6 matching bases. There are 14 residues in the CDR3. Deletions cut 2 bases from V and 0 bases from J, with 7 bases between. Germline lookup yields CDR1 MNHNY and CDR2 SVGAGI (reference sequence).

This clonotype has more than one count but fewer than ten. The J gene is TRBJ1-5, the V gene TRBV12-5; unclear D gene. V dropped 3 bases and J dropped 2 bases, with 11 bases sitting between them. CDR1 and CDR2 from the germline V gene are LGHNT and FRNRAP. The CDR3 has 15 amino acids. The CDR3 DNA sequence: TGTGCTAGTGGTTTAGCCGTTTGGGGCAATCAGCCCCAGCATTTT. Amino acid sequence: CASGLAVWGNQPQHF. Full variable domain (remainder filled in from reference TRBV12-5 and TRBJ1-5): DARVTQTPRHKVTEMGQEVTMRCQPILGHNTVFWYRQTMMQGLELLAYFRNRAPLDDSGMPKDRFSAEMPDATLATLKIQPSEPRDSAVYFCASGLAVWGNQPQHFGDGTRLSIL.

This clonotype was observed many times. The chain couples TRBV9 to TRBJ2-1, with D tentatively TRBD1 or TRBD2 (5 bases each). Trimming pared 0 bases from V and 6 bases from J, leaving 13 bases between. CDR3 length equals 15 residues. Germline-derived CDR1 and CDR2 are SGDLS and YYNGEE. CDR3 sequence (DNA): TGTGCCAGCAGCGTAGGTTCGGGACCGATCAATGAGCAGTTCTTC. Encoded protein: CASSVGSGPINEQFF.

This clonotype appeared a few times. The chain employs TRBV6-6 and TRBJ1-1, with D uncertain. V was clipped by 9 bases and J by 0 bases, with 11 bases between them. The CDR3 covers 13 residues. Germline-derived CDR1 and CDR2 are MNHNY and SVGAGI (reference sequence). The CDR3 region has the DNA TGTGCCAGTAAAAAGCCGATGAACACTGAAGCTTTCTTT. Its translation: CASKKPMNTEAFF.

This clonotype came up many times. The chain employs TRBV27 and TRBJ2-5, with D perhaps matching TRBD1 (5 bases). The CDR3 contains 13 residues. The V and J ends lost 6 bases and 0 bases respectively, with 8 bases between them. Germline V gene sequence: CDR1 MNHEY, CDR2 SMNVEV (reference sequence). CDR3 in DNA: TGTGCCAGCAGGCTCAGGGACCAAGAGACCCAGTACTTC. It is translated as CASRLRDQETQYF.